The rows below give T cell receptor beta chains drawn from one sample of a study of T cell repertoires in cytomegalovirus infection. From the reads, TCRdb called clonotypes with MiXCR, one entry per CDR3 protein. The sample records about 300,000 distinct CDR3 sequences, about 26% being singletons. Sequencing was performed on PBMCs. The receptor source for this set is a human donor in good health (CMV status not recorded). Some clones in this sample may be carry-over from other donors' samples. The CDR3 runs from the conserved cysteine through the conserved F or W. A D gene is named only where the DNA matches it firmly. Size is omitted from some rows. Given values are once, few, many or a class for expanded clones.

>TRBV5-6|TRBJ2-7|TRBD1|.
TGTGCCAGCAGCTTGGGGGGACAGGGGCAGTCCTACGAGCAGTACTTC
CASSLGGQGQSYEQYF
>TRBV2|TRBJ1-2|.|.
TGTGCCAGCAGTGCGGGGCGCCATGGCTACACCTTC
CASSAGRHGYTF
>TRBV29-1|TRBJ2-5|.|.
TGCAGCGTTGAATCTACGAGGGTTCGAGAGACCCAGTACTTC
CSVESTRVRETQYF
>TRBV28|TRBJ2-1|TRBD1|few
TGTGCCAGCAGTTTTAGGGGGCCCCCCTACAATGAGCAGTTCTTC
CASSFRGPPYNEQFF
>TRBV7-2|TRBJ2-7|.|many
TGTGCCAGCAGCTTTAGGAGTGGGTCTACGATTTACGAGCAGTACTTC
CASSFRSGSTIYEQYF
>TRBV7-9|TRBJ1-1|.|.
TGTGCCAGCAGCTCCAACACGAACACTGAAGCTTTCTTT
CASSSNTNTEAFF
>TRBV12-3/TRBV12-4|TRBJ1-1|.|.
TGTGCCAGCATTACCCCGGGGCGCACTGAAGCTTTCTTT
CASITPGRTEAFF
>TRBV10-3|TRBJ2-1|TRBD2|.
TGTGCCATCAGTGATCCTAGCGGGGGCTACAATGAGCAGTTCTTC
CAISDPSGGYNEQFF
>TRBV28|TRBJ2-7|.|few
TGTGCCAGCAGTTGGCGAATCTACGAGCAGTACTTC
CASSWRIYEQYF
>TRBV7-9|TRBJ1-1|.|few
TGTGCCAGCAGCTCCTCCGGGAAGAACACTGAAGCTTTCTTT
CASSSSGKNTEAFF
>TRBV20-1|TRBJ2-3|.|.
TGCAGTGCTAAGATACAGAGCACAGATACGCAGTATTTT
CSAKIQSTDTQYF
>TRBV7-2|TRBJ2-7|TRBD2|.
TGTGCCAGCAGCTCGCTGGGACTAGCGGGGGCACGCTCCTACGAGCAGTACTTC
CASSSLGLAGARSYEQYF
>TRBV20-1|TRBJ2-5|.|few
TGCAGTGCTACTGAGATTCCGACGTACCAAGAGACCCAGTACTTC
CSATEIPTYQETQYF
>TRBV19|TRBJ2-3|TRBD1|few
TGTGCCAGTAGTATAGAGGACAGGGCTACAGATACGCAGTATTTT
CASSIEDRATDTQYF
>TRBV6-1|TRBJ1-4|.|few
TGTGCCAGCAGTGAACTAGGGTCGGCTGGACAAGAAAAACTGTTTTTT
CASSELGSAGQEKLFF
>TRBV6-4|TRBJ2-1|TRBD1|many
TGTGCCAGCCCTAACAGACAGGGCGAGCAGTTCTTC
CASPNRQGEQFF
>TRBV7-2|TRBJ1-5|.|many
TGTGCCAGCAGCTTAGTCAGGGGAGGCAATCAGCCCCAGCATTTT
CASSLVRGGNQPQHF
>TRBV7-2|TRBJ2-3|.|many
TGTGCCAGCAGCAAGGACCGTACGTTAAGAGCAGATACGCAGTATTTT
CASSKDRTLRADTQYF
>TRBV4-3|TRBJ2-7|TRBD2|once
TGCGCCAGCAGCCAAGATAAGGCTAGCGGTAGGGAGCAGTACTTC
CASSQDKASGREQYF
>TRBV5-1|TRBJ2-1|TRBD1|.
TGCGCCAGCAGCTACAGGGACAGGGGTTCCTACAATGAGCAGTTCTTC
CASSYRDRGSYNEQFF
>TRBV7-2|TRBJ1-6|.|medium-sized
TGTGCCAGCAGCTTAGTAGTGGGGCTTAATTCACCCCTCCACTTT
CASSLVVGLNSPLHF
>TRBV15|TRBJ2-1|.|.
TGTGCCACCAGTGCGTACAATGAGCAGTTCTTC
CATSAYNEQFF
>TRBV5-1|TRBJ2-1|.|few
TGCGCCAGCAGCTTCCGGGGACTCCAGTACAATGAGCAGTTCTTC
CASSFRGLQYNEQFF
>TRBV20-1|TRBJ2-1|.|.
TGCAGTGCTAGTCTCCAGAGGGATGAGCAGTTCTTC
CSASLQRDEQFF
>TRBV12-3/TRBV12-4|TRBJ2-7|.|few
TGTGCCAGCAGGAGAGGGGAAGTGATCTACGAGCAGTACTTC
CASRRGEVIYEQYF
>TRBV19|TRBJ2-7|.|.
TGTGCCAGTAGTATCGGGAGCAGGGGAGGCACCTACGAGCAGTACTTC
CASSIGSRGGTYEQYF
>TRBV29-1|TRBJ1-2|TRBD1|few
TGCAGCGTTGATGTGGGGACAGCCCGGTTTGGCTACACCTTC
CSVDVGTARFGYTF
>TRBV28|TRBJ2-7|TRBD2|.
TGTGCCAGCAATCTAGCGGGCTCCTACGAGCAGTACTTC
CASNLAGSYEQYF
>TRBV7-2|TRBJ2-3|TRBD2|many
TGTGCCAGCAGCTTACGCCTAGCGGGAGCAGATACGCAGTATTTT
CASSLRLAGADTQYF
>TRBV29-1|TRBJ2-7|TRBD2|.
TGCAGCGTTGTAGGGATCGGGGGGATTGACGAGCAGTACTTC
CSVVGIGGIDEQYF
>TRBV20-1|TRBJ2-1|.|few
TGCAGTCCCCTAGGGGGCTCCTACAATGAGCAGTTCTTC
CSPLGGSYNEQFF
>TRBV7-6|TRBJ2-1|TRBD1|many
TGTGCCAGCAGCATACAGGGGGCGTCGAACCTTGAGCAGTTCTTC
CASSIQGASNLEQFF
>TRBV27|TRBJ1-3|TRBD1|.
TGTGCCAGCAGTTTACAGGGGGTAGGAGGAAACACCATATATTTT
CASSLQGVGGNTIYF
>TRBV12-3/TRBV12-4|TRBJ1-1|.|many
TGTGCCAGCACTGACACAAACACTGAAGCTTTCTTT
CASTDTNTEAFF
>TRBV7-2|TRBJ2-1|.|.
TGTGCCAGCAGCTTATATAGGGATGAGCAGTTCTTC
CASSLYRDEQFF
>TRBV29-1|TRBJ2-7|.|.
TGCAGCGTGACGAGAGACTACGAGCAGTACTTC
CSVTRDYEQYF
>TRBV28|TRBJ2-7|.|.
TGTGCCAGCAGTAACAATGGCAGATCCTACGAGCAGTACTTC
CASSNNGRSYEQYF